What follows are 24 T cell receptor beta chains derived from one specimen sequenced in a study of cytomegalovirus exposure and HLA in healthy donors. The assay was immunoSEQ multiplex PCR, and TCRdb's table has in-frame clones only and misses some. The data contain about 140,000 clones, 86% of them singletons. Sequenced material: PBMCs. The source of these receptors is a young man in good health and CMV-seronegative.

This chain connects TRBV7-9 to TRBJ2-3; D possibly corresponds to TRBD2 (7 bases). The CDR3 totals 14 residues. Deletions cut 2 bases from V and 2 bases from J, with 8 bases between. CDR1 is SEHNR and CDR2 is FQNEAQ in the germline V gene (reference sequence). The CDR3 sequence is CASSLRGATDTQYF. The CDR3 DNA reads as TGTGCCAGCAGCTTACGGGGGGCCACAGATACGCAGTATTTT.

This clone was observed a handful of times. This rearrangement joins TRBV7-2 to TRBJ1-5; D may be TRBD1 (6 bases). The germline V and J ends were trimmed by 5 bases and 4 bases, with 18 bases remaining between them. Germline CDR1 is SGHTA and CDR2 is FQGNSA. CDR3 size: 16 residues. CDR3 nucleotides: TGTGCCAGCAGCCCCGGACAGACCGTTGGGAATCAGCCCCAGCATTTT. Amino acid sequence: CASSPGQTVGNQPQHF.

This clone appeared once. The chain carries TRBV6-4 and TRBJ2-3, with no clear D. The CDR3 has 13 amino acids. Germline values: CDR1 MRHNA, CDR2 SNTAGT. V was pared by 4 bases and J by 5 bases, with 10 bases between. CDR3 coding DNA: TGTGCCAGCAGTGCCGAGTTCGGAGATACGCAGTATTTT. Residues: CASSAEFGDTQYF.

This sequence joins TRBV7-8 and TRBJ2-1; TRBD2 matches 11 bases. The J segment lost 10 bases and the V segment lost 1 base, leaving 6 bases of the junction unmatched. The CDR3 runs to 15 residues. Per the germline V gene, CDR1 is SGHVS and CDR2 is FQNEAQ. Here the CDR3 DNA reads TGTGCCAGCAGCTTAGGAACTAGCGGGAGCCTGGAGCAGTTCTTC. Translation gives CASSLGTSGSLEQFF.

V and J are TRBV7-9 and TRBJ2-7, with TRBD2 matching over 7 bases. The germline CDR1 and CDR2 sequences are SEHNR and FQNEAQ (reference sequence). The CDR3 extends over 16 amino acids. Germline trimming cut 4 bases from V and 4 bases from J; bases unmatched to any gene: 13. The CDR3 loop is CASSSLLASGSYEQYF. DNA of the CDR3: TGTGCCAGCAGCTCCCTACTAGCGAGTGGGTCATACGAGCAGTACTTC.

The chain recombines TRBV6-4 with TRBJ1-3; D unclear. V was shortened by 2 bases and J by 1 base, with 9 bases between the two germline ends. The germline V gene has CDR1 MRHNA and CDR2 SNTAGT. This CDR3 has 15 residues. CDR3 residues: CASSDTAGSGNTIYF. In DNA form, the CDR3 reads TGTGCCAGCAGTGACACCGCGGGATCTGGAAACACCATATATTTT.

The chain has TRBV28 and TRBJ2-2, with TRBD2 as a possible D gene (5 bases). V lost 7 bases and J 4 bases, leaving 16 bases between the germline ends. Looked up from germline, CDR1 is MDHEN and CDR2 is SYDVKM. The CDR3 contains 15 residues. This CDR3 reads CASNKWESGTGELFF. CDR3 bases: TGTGCCAGCAATAAGTGGGAGTCGGGCACCGGGGAGCTGTTTTTT.

This rearrangement joins TRBV7-2 to TRBJ2-1; TRBD1 is a possible D gene (5 bases). CDR3 length: 14 residues. Per germline, CDR1 SGHTA and CDR2 FQGNSA. V was trimmed by 4 bases and J by 4 bases, leaving 11 bases between them. The CDR3 sequence: CASSYRTLYNEQFF. The CDR3 DNA reads TGTGCCAGCAGCTACCGGACACTTTACAATGAGCAGTTCTTC.

The chain links TRBV5-1 to TRBJ2-7, with D tentatively TRBD1 (6 bases). The CDR3 spans 14 residues. Germline loops: CDR1 SGHRS, CDR2 YFSETQ. Trimming pared 2 bases from V and 1 base from J, leaving 10 bases between. As DNA, the CDR3 is TGCGCCAGCAGCTTACTTGGACAGTCCTACGAGCAGTACTTC. Its protein product is CASSLLGQSYEQYF.

The chain employs TRBV5-5 and TRBJ2-1, with D perhaps matching TRBD1 (5 bases). CDR1 and CDR2 (germline): SGHKS, YYEKEE (reference sequence). The CDR3 runs 15 residues. V was clipped by 0 bases and J by 3 bases, with 10 bases between them. The CDR3 nucleotides read TGTGCCAGCAGCTTGGCTCGGCAGGGCTACAATGAGCAGTTCTTC. This sequence encodes CASSLARQGYNEQFF. Variable domain in full (rest from reference TRBV5-5 and TRBJ2-1): DAGVTQSPTHLIKTRGQQVTLRCSPISGHKSVSWYQQVLGQGPQFIFQYYEKEERGRGNFPDRFSARQFPNYSSELNVNALLLGDSALYLCASSLARQGYNEQFFGPGTRLTVL.

CDR3 coding DNA: TGTGCCAGCAACGGGACAGGGTTTTCTGGGGCCAACGTCCTGACTTTC. This encodes CASNGTGFSGANVLTF. The chain has TRBV5-4 and TRBJ2-6; 9 bases match TRBD1. After removal of 6 bases from V and 1 base from J, the junction contained 5 bases not matched to a gene. The germline V gene encodes CDR1 SGHNT and CDR2 YYREEE (reference sequence). CDR3 length: 16 residues.

The chain has TRBV9 and TRBJ2-1, with TRBD2 matching over 10 bases. The CDR3 has 15 amino acids. The V gene's germline CDR1 is SGDLS and CDR2 YYNGEE. V shed 4 bases and J 5 bases; nucleotides not matched to a gene: 6. The CDR3 DNA reads as TGTGCCAGCAGCTTTGGGACTAGCGTCCACAATGAGCAGTTCTTC. It yields the protein CASSFGTSVHNEQFF.

This clone was recorded only once. This chain connects TRBV7-2 to TRBJ2-7; 8 positions match TRBD1. The J segment lost 4 bases and the V segment lost 5 bases, leaving 10 bases of the junction unmatched. The CDR3 is 15 residues long. Germline V CDR1 and CDR2: SGHTA, FQGNSA. DNA of the CDR3: TGTGCCAGCAGCCCCGACAGGGGAAGTCTGTACGAGCAGTACTTC. Residues: CASSPDRGSLYEQYF.

The rearrangement uses TRBV6-5 and TRBJ2-7; 9 nucleotides agree with TRBD2. Germline assignment: CDR1 MNHEY and CDR2 SVGAGI. After removal of 4 bases from V and 3 bases from J, the junction contained 7 bases not matched to a gene. The CDR3 runs to 15 residues. The CDR3 nucleotides are TGTGCCAGCAGTTTAGGGACTAGCCTAAGCTACGAGCAGTACTTC. This gives the protein CASSLGTSLSYEQYF.

This sequence joins TRBV9 and TRBJ2-1; D might be TRBD2 (5 bases). Germline V gene lookup returns CDR1 SGDLS and CDR2 YYNGEE. The V and J ends lost 5 bases and 6 bases respectively, with 12 bases between them. The length of the CDR3 is 13 residues. The DNA of the CDR3 is TGTGCCAGCAGGGAGGCCTCGGGCAATGAGCAGTTCTTC. It yields the protein CASREASGNEQFF.

The table lists this clone with a count of one. CDR3 bases: TGCGCCAGCAGCTTGGGTAAGGGGCAAGAAAAACTGTTTTTT. This codes for CASSLGKGQEKLFF. The chain uses TRBV5-1 and TRBJ1-4; D is perhaps TRBD1 (5 bases). CDR3 length: 14 amino acids. The ends were cut back, 0 bases at V and 8 bases at J, with 11 bases in the middle. Germline V lookup: CDR1 SGHRS, CDR2 YFSETQ.

The chain has TRBV7-9 and TRBJ2-7, with TRBD1 matching 9 bases. Germline V gene sequence: CDR1 SEHNR, CDR2 FQNEAQ (reference sequence). The CDR3 runs to 16 residues. Trimming removed 0 bases from V and 0 bases from J; junction bases left unmatched: 3. CDR3 nucleotides: TGTGCCAGCAGCTTAGCCACAGGGGGCGCCTCCTACGAGCAGTACTTC. It specifies CASSLATGGASYEQYF.

V and J are TRBV28 and TRBJ2-1; D perhaps matches TRBD1 (5 bases). The CDR3 loop spans 12 amino acids. CDR1 is MDHEN and CDR2 is SYDVKM in the germline V gene. V was pared by 5 bases and J by 8 bases, with 10 bases between. CDR3 protein: CASSAGIDEQFF. CDR3 nucleotides: TGTGCCAGCAGTGCAGGGATCGATGAGCAGTTCTTC.

This clone has just one count. This sequence joins TRBV13 and TRBJ1-1; possible D gene TRBD1, 6 bases. Per the germline V gene, CDR1 is PRHDT and CDR2 is FYEKMQ (reference sequence). The V gene lost 0 bases and the J gene lost 0 bases, with 11 bases spanning the gap. This CDR3 spans 16 amino acids. The chain's CDR3 is CASSLGLTGLNTEAFF. CDR3 DNA: TGTGCCAGCAGCTTAGGCCTAACAGGGCTGAACACTGAAGCTTTCTTT. Full variable domain (rest looked up from reference TRBV13 and TRBJ1-1): AAGVIQSPRHLIKEKRETATLKCYPIPRHDTVYWYQQGPGQDPQFLISFYEKMQSDKGSIPDRFSAQQFSDYHSELNMSSLELGDSALYFCASSLGLTGLNTEAFFGQGTRLTVV.

This clone was counted only a few times. The chain couples TRBV5-1 to TRBJ1-1, with 8 bases aligning to TRBD1. CDR3 size: 14 residues. The V and J ends lost 3 bases and 6 bases, in that order; junction bases with no gene match: 7. CDR1 SGHRS and CDR2 YFSETQ come from the germline V gene. The CDR3 loop reads CASSSRQGTSEAFF. In nucleotides, the CDR3 is TGCGCCAGCAGCTCCCGACAGGGGACGTCTGAAGCTTTCTTT.

The chain employs TRBV15 and TRBJ1-1; D uncertain. Germline V gene data show CDR1 as LNHNV and CDR2 as YYDKDF (reference sequence). CDR3 length: 13 residues. Trimming took 1 base from V and 5 from J, leaving 8 bases between them. CDR3 sequence: CATSRVRGTEAFF. The CDR3 nucleotides read TGTGCCACCAGCAGAGTACGAGGGACTGAAGCTTTCTTT.

V gene TRBV6-6 combines with J gene TRBJ1-3; 9 nucleotides line up with TRBD1. Germline CDR1 is MNHNY and CDR2 is SVGAGI (reference sequence). This CDR3 region has 16 residues. V lost 6 bases and J lost 1; bases outside the gene matches: 7. The CDR3 DNA follows: TGTGCCAGCAGCTGGACAGGGGCCTTGTCTGGAAACACCATATATTTT. Protein sequence: CASSWTGALSGNTIYF.

This chain uses TRBV7-8 with TRBJ2-7; tentative D call: TRBD1 (7 bases). CDR1 SGHVS and CDR2 FQNEAQ come from the germline V gene. Trimming cost V 5 bases and J 0 bases, with 17 bases left between them. The CDR3 has 16 residues. CDR3 residues: CASSLLEGQSSYEQYF. Here the CDR3 DNA reads TGTGCCAGCAGCCTGCTGGAGGGACAGTCCTCCTACGAGCAGTACTTC.

The V gene is TRBV28, the J gene TRBJ2-7; 7 positions agree with TRBD2. CDR3 length: 14 amino acids. Germline V gene data show CDR1 as MDHEN and CDR2 as SYDVKM. V lost 6 bases, J lost 0 bases, and 5 bases stayed unmatched. The CDR3 is CASRGGLSSYEQYF. Here the CDR3 DNA reads TGTGCCAGCAGGGGAGGGCTTAGCTCCTACGAGCAGTACTTC.